This TCR beta chain is drawn from a study of cytomegalovirus exposure and HLA in healthy donors. The CDR3 is made up of 15 amino acids. In germline, CDR1 is MNHNY, CDR2 SVGAGI (reference sequence). J gave up 5 bases and V 0 bases, and 4 bases lay outside the gene matches. The PCR had 60 Vbeta and 13 Jbeta primers. Produced via immunoSEQ multiplex PCR; TCRdb's table is partial and in-frame only. The sample yields 150,000 to 180,000 clones, 82% seen once. The sequenced material came from PBMCs. The chain joins TRBV6-6 to TRBJ2-3, with 8 bases identical to TRBD2. This TCR came from a woman aged 45-59 years in good health and CMV-seropositive. The CDR3 region has the DNA TGTGCCAGCAGTTACTCGACTGCGGGGGGAGATACGCAGTATTTT. Protein: CASSYSTAGGDTQYF.